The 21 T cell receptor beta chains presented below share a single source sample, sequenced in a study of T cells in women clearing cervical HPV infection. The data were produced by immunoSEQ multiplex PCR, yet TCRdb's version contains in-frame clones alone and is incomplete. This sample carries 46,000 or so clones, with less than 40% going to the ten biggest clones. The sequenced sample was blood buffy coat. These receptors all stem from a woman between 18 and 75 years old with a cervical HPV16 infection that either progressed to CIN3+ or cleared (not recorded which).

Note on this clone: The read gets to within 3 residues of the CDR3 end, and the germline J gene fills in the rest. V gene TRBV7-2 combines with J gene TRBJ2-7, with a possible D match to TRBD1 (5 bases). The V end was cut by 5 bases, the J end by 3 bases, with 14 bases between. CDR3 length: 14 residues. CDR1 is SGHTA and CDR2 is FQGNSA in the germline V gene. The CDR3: CASSPSTVLYEQYF. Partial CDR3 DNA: TGTGCCAGCAGCCCATCGACAGTTCTCTACGAG.

The sequenced CDR3 bases are TGTGCCAGCAGCTGGAATCCGACAGGGGAGGGAGAA. This sequence encodes CASSWNPTGEGE. The full CDR3 sequence reads CASSWNPTGEGEAFF. The chain carries TRBV7-9 and TRBJ1-1, with 8 bases identical to TRBD1. The CDR3 goes on 3 residues after the read ends, and that part is filled in from the germline J gene. The CDR3 length is 15 residues. CDR1 and CDR2 (germline): SEHNR, FQNEAQ (reference sequence).

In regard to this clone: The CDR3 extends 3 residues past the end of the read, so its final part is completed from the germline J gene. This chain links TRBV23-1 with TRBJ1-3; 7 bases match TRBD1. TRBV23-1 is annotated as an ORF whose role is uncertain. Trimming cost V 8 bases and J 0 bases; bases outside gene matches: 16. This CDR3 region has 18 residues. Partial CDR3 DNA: TGCGCCAGCGCCGGCCGACAGGGCCGGCCGATCTCTGGAAACACC. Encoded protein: CASAGRQGRPISGNT. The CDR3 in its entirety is CASAGRQGRPISGNTIYF.

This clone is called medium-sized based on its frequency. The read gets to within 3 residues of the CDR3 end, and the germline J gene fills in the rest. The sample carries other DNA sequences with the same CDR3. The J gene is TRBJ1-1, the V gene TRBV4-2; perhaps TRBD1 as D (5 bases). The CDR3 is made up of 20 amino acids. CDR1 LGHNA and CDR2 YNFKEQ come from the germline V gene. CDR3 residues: CASSPPGGSFETSIRDEAFF. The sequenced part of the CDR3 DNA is TGTGCCAGCAGCCCCCCGGGGGGGTCTTTTGAGACTAGTATAAGGGATGAG.

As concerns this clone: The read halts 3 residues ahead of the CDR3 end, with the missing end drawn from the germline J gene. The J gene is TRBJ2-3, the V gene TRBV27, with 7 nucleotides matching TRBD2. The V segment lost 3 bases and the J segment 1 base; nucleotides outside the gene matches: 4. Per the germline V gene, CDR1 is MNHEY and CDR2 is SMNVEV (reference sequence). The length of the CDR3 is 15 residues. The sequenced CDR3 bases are TGTGCCAGCAGTTTGACTAGCAGACGCACAGATACG. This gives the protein CASSLTSRRTDT. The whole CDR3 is CASSLTSRRTDTQYF.

The CDR3 DNA, read in part, is TGTGCCAGCAGATATACAGGGGATATGGATGGC. Translated: CASRYTGDMDG. The whole CDR3 is CASRYTGDMDGYTF. The V and J genes are TRBV7-9 and TRBJ1-2, with TRBD1 matching 7 bases. The read terminates 3 residues ahead of where the CDR3 ends, so the germline J gene completes it. Germline values: CDR1 SEHNR, CDR2 FQNEAQ (reference sequence). The CDR3 has 14 residues. With 6 bases clipped from V and 6 bases from J, the junction kept 10 bases outside the gene matches.

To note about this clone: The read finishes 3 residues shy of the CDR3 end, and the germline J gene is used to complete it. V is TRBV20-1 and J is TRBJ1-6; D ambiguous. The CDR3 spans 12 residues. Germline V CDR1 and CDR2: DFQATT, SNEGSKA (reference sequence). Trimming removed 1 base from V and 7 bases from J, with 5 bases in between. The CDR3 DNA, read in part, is TGCAGTGCTAGAGCTTCCAATTCACCC. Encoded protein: CSARASNSP. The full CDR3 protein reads CSARASNSPLHF.

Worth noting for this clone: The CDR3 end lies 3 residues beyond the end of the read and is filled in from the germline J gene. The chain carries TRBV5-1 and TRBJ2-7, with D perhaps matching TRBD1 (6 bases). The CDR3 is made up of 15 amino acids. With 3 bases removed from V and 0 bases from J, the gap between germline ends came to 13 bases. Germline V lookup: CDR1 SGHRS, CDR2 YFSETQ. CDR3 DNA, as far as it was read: TGCGCCAGCAGCTGGGACACTTCCCTCTCCTACGAG. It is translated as CASSWDTSLSYE. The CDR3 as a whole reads CASSWDTSLSYEQYF.

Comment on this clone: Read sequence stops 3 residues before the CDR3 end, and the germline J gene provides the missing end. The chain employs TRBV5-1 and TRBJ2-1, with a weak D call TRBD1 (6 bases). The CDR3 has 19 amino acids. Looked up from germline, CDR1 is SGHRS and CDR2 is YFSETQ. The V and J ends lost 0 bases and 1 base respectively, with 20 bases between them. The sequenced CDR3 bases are TGCGCCAGCAGCTTGGCCGAGGGGCAACAGGGACGGTCCTACAATGAG. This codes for CASSLAEGQQGRSYNE. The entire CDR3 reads CASSLAEGQQGRSYNEQFF.

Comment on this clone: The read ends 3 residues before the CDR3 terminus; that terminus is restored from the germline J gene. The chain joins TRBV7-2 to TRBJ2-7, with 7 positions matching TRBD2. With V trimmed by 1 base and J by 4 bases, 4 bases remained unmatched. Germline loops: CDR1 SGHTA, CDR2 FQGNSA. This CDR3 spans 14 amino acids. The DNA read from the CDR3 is TGTGCCAGCAGCTTAGGGGGTAGCGGGTACGAG. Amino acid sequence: CASSLGGSGYE. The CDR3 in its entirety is CASSLGGSGYEQYF.

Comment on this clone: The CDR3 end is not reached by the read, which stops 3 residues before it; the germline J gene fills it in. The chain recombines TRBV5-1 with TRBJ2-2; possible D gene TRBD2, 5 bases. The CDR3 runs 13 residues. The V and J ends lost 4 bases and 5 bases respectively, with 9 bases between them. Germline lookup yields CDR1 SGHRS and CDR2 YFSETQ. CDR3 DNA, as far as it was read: TGCGCCAGCAGCCCCAGCGGAACCGGGGAG. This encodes CASSPSGTGE. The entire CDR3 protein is CASSPSGTGELFF.

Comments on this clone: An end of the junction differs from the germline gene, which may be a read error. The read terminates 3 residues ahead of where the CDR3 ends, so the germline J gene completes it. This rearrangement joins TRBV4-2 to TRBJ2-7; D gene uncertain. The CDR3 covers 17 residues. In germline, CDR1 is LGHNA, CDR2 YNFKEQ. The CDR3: CASSQDRITGWSYEQYF. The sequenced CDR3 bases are TGCGCCAGCAGCCAAGATCGGATAACGGGTTGGTCCTACGAG.

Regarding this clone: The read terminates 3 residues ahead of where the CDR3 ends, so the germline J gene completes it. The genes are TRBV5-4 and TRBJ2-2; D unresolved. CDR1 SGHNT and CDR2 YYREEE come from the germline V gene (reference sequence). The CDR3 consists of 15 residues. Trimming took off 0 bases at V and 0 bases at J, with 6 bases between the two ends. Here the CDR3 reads CASSLGRSNTGELFF. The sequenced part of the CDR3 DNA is TGTGCCAGCAGCTTGGGGCGGTCGAACACCGGGGAG.

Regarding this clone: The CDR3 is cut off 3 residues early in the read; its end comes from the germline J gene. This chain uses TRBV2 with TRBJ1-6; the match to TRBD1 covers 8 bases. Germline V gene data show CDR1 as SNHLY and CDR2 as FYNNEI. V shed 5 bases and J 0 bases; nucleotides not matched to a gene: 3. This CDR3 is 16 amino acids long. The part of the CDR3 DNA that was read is TGTGCCAGCAGTCGTGACAGGGGCTCCTATAATTCACCC. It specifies CASSRDRGSYNSP. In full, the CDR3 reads CASSRDRGSYNSPLHF.

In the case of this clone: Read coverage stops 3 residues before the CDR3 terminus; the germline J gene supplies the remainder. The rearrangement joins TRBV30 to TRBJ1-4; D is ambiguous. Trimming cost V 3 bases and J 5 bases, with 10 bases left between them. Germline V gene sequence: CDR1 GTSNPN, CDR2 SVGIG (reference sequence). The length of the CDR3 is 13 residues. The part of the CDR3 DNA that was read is TGTGCCTGGAGCGCGGGATGGAATGAAAAA. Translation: CAWSAGWNEK. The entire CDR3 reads CAWSAGWNEKLFF.

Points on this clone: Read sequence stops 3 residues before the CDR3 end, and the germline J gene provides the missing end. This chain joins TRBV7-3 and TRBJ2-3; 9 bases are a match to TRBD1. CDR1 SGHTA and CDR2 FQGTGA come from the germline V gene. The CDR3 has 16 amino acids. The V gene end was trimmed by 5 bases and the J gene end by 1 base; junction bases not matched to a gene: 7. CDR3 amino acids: CASSINRDRGTDTQYF. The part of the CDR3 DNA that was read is TGTGCCAGCAGCATAAACCGGGACAGGGGCACAGATACG.

The CDR3 sequence: CASSRTFSGANVLFF. The covered CDR3 bases are TGTGCCAGTAGTAGAACATTCTCTGGGGCCAACGTA. The chain uses TRBV19 and TRBJ1-4; D is perhaps TRBD1 (5 bases). Read sequence stops 3 residues before the CDR3 end, and the germline J gene provides the missing end. The CDR3 loop spans 15 amino acids. CDR1 and CDR2 from the germline V gene are LNHDA and SQIVND (reference sequence).

The part of the CDR3 DNA that was read is TGTGCCAGCAGCTTAGCGGGACAGCCTACTAATCAGCCC. Translating gives CASSLAGQPTNQP. The whole CDR3 reads CASSLAGQPTNQPQHF. The chain recombines TRBV7-6 with TRBJ1-5, with 7 bases lining up with TRBD1. Coverage ceases 3 residues before the CDR3 finishes, and the germline J gene fills in the end. Germline CDR1 SGHVS, CDR2 FNYEAQ. The CDR3 has 16 amino acids. V shed 0 bases and J 4 bases; nucleotides not matched to a gene: 6.

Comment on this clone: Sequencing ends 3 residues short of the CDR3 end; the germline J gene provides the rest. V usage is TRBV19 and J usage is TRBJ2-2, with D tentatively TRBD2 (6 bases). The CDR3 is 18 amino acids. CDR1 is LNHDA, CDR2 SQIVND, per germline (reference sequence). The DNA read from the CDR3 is TGTGCCAGTAGTATATTCAGCGTGGGCCGGGGGTCCGGAGAAAAG. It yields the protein CASSIFSVGRGSGEK. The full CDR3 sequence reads CASSIFSVGRGSGEKLFF.

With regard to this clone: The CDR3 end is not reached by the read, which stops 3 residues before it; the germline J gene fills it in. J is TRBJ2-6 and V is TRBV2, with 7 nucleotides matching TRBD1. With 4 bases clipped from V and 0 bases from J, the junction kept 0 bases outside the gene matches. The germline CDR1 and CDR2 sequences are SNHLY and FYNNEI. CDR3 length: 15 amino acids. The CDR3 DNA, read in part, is TGTGCCAGCAGTGGGGACAGCTCTGGGGCCAACGTC. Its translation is CASSGDSSGANV. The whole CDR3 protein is CASSGDSSGANVLTF.

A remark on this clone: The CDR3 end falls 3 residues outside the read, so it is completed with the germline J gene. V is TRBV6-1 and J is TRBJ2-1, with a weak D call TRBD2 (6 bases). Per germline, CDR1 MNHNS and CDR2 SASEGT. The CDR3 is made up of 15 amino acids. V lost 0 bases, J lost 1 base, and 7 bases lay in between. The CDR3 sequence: CASSEAGGSYNEQFF. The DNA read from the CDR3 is TGTGCCAGCAGTGAAGCGGGGGGATCCTACAATGAG.